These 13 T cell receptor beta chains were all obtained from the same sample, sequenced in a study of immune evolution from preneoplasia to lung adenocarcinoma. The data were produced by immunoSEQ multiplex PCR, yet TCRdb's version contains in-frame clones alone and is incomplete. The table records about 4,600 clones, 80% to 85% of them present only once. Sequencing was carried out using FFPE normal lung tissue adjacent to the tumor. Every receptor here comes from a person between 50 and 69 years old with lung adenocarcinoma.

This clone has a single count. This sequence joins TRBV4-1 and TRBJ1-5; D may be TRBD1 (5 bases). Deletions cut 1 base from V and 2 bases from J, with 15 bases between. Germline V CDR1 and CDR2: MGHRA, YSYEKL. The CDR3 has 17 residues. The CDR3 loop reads CASSQGVGASGNQPQHF. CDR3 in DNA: TGCGCCAGCAGCCAAGGGGTTGGGGCATCGGGCAATCAGCCCCAGCATTTT.

As DNA, the CDR3 is TGTGCCAGCCGACAGCACAATCAGCCCCAGCATTTT. Translation gives CASRQHNQPQHF. This chain joins TRBV18 and TRBJ1-5; tentatively, D is TRBD1 (5 bases). Germline loops: CDR1 KGHSH, CDR2 LQKENI. The CDR3 totals 12 residues. The V end lost 8 bases, the J end lost 3 bases, and 8 bases lay between the germline ends.

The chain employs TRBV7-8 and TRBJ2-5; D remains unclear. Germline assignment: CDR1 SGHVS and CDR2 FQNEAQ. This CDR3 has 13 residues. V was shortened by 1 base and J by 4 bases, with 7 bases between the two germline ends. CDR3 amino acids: CASSLGQRETQYF. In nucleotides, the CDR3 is TGTGCCAGCAGCTTAGGGCAGCGAGAGACCCAGTACTTC.

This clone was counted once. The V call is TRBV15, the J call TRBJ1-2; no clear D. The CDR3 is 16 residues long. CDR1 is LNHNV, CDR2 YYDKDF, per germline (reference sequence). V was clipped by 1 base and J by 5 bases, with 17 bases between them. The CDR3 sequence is CATSRASSRAVYGYTF. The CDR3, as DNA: TGTGCCACCAGCAGAGCTAGTTCTCGAGCCGTTTATGGCTACACCTTC.

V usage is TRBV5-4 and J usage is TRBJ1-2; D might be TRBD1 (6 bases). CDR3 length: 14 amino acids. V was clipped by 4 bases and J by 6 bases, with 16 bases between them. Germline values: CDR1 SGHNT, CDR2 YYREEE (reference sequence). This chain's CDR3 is CASSERTDPHGYTF. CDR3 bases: TGTGCCAGCAGCGAGAGGACAGATCCTCATGGCTACACCTTC.

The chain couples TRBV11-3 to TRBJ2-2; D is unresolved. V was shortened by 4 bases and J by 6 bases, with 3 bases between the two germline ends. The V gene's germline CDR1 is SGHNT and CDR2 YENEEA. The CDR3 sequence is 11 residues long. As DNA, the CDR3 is TGTGCCAGCAGCTCGGCCGGGGAGCTGTTTTTT. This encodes CASSSAGELFF. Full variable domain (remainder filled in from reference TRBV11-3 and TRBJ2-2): EAGVVQSPRYKIIEKKQPVAFWCNPISGHNTLYWYLQNLGQGPELLIRYENEEAVDDSQLPKDRFSAERLKGVDSTLKIQPAELGDSAVYLCASSSAGELFFGEGSRLTVL.

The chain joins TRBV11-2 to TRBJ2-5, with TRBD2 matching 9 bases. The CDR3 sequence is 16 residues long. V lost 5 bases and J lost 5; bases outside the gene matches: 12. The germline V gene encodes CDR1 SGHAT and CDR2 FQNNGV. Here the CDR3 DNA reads TGTGCCAGCAGCCAAGGGGCGGGAGGGCCCCAGGAGACCCAGTACTTC. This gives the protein CASSQGAGGPQETQYF.

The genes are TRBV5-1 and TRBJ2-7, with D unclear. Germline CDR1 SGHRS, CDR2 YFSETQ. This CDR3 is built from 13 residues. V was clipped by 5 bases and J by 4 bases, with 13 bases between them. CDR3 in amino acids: CASRNGPYYEQYF. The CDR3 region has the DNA TGCGCCAGCAGAAACGGACCGTATTACGAGCAGTACTTC. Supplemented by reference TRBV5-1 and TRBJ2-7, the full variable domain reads KAGVTQTPRYLIKTRGQQVTLSCSPISGHRSVSWYQQTPGQGLQFLFEYFSETQRNKGNFPGRFSGRQFSNSRSEMNVSTLELGDSALYLCASRNGPYYEQYFGPGTRLTVT.

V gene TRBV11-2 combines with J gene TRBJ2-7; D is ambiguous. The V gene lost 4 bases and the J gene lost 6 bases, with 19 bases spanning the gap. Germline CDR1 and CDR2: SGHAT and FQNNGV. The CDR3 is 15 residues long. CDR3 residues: CASSSPGRAHSEQYF. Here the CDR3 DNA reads TGTGCCAGCAGCTCCCCAGGTCGGGCCCACTCCGAGCAGTACTTC.

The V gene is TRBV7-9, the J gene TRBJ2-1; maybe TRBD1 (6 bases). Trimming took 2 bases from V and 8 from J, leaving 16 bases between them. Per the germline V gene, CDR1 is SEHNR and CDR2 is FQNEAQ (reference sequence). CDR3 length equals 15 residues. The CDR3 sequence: CASSLSGANRDEQFF. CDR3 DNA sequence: TGTGCCAGCAGCTTATCAGGGGCAAATAGAGATGAGCAGTTCTTC.

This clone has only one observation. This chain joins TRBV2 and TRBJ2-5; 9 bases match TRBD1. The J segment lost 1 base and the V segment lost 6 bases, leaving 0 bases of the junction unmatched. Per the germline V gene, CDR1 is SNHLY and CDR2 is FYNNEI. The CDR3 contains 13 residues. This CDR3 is CASRQGAQETQYF. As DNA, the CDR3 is TGTGCCAGCAGACAGGGGGCCCAAGAGACCCAGTACTTC. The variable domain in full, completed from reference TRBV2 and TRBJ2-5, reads EPEVTQTPSHQVTQMGQEVILRCVPISNHLYFYWYRQILGQKVEFLVSFYNNEISEKSEIFDDQFSVERPDGSNFTLKIRSTKLEDSAMYFCASRQGAQETQYFGPGTRLLVL.

CDR3 sequence reads: CASSRGGTGEQFF. The CDR3 nucleotides are TGTGCCAGCAGCCGCGGGGGGACGGGTGAGCAGTTCTTC. V and J are TRBV7-9 and TRBJ2-1, with 8 bases matching TRBD2. This CDR3 contains 13 residues. Trimming removed 5 bases from V and 9 bases from J; junction bases left unmatched: 6. Germline V gives CDR1 SEHNR, CDR2 FQNEAQ (reference sequence).

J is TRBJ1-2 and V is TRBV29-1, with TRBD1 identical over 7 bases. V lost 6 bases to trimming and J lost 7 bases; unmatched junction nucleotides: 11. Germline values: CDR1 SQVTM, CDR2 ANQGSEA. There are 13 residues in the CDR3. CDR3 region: CSVGQPTRGGYTF. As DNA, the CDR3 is TGCAGCGTGGGACAGCCTACCAGGGGTGGCTACACCTTC.